This entry is about one T cell receptor (beta chain). 13 Jbeta primers and 60 Vbeta primers were used for the PCR. Clones were read by immunoSEQ multiplex PCR, and TCRdb kept only the in-frame ones, dropping some. The sample holds some 140,000 clones, around three quarters seen once. This sample was included in a study of cytomegalovirus exposure and HLA in healthy donors. Study context: Of the donors genotyped, 398 in all, around 77% fell in the Caucasian-associated ancestry cluster.

J gave up 6 bases and V 0 bases, and 6 bases lay outside the gene matches. This CDR3 has 14 residues. Germline V CDR1 and CDR2: SGDLS, YYNGEE. The source of this sequence is a man younger than 35 in good health and CMV-seronegative. The sample consisted of PBMCs. The chain combines TRBV9 with TRBJ2-7, with 7 positions matching TRBD2. The CDR3 protein is CASSVVEGGVEQYF. The CDR3 bases are TGTGCCAGCAGCGTAGTTGAGGGAGGGGTCGAGCAGTACTTC.